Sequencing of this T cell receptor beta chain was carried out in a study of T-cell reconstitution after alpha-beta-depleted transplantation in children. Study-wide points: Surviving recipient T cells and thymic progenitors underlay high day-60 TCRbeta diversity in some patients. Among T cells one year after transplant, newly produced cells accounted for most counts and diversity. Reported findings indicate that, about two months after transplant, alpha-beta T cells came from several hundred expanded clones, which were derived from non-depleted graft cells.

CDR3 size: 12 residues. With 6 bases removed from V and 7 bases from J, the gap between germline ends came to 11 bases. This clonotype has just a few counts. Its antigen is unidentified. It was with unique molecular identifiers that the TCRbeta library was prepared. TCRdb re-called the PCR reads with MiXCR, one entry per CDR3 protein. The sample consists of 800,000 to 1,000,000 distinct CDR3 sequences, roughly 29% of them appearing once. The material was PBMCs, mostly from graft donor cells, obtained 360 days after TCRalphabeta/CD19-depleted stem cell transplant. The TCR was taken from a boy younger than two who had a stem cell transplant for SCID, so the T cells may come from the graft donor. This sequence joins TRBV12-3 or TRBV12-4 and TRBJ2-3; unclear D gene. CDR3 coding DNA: TGTGCCAGCAGCCCCGTCATCCATACGCAGTATTTT. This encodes CASSPVIHTQYF.